Presented here are 30 T cell receptor beta chains from one specimen sequenced in a study of shared clonotypes between healthy human individuals. Clones were sequenced by immunoSEQ multiplex PCR, and TCRdb holds only the in-frame ones, with some missing. The data hold some 980,000 clones, with 76% observed a single time. The material sequenced was memory CD4+ T cells sorted from blood. This sample's subset: CD45RA-negative fraction. The receptor set was obtained from a man aged 18 to 29 in good health.

A remark on this clone: Other DNA sequences in this specimen translate into the identical CDR3. This chain joins TRBV14 and TRBJ1-4, with D unresolved. The CDR3 totals 12 residues. From germline, CDR1 is SGHDN and CDR2 FVKESK. V was cut by 1 base and J by 8 bases, with 5 bases left in between. The DNA of the CDR3 is TGTGCCAGCAGCCAAGTCAGGGAAAAACTGTTTTTT. It codes for CASSQVREKLFF. Using reference TRBV14 and TRBJ1-4 for the parts outside the CDR3, the full variable domain is EAGVTQFPSHSVIEKGQTVTLRCDPISGHDNLYWYRRVMGKEIKFLLHFVKESKQDESGMPNNRFLAERTGGTYSTLKVQPAELEDSGVYFCASSQVREKLFFGSGTQLSVL.

The rearrangement joins TRBV7-8 to TRBJ1-1, with 8 bases matching TRBD1. The V segment lost 4 bases and the J segment 1 base; nucleotides outside the gene matches: 2. This CDR3 is 14 amino acids long. Germline-derived CDR1 and CDR2 are SGHVS and FQNEAQ. CDR3: CASSSTGGNTEAFF. The CDR3 coding sequence is TGTGCCAGCAGCTCCACAGGGGGGAACACTGAAGCTTTCTTT.

The J gene is TRBJ1-1, the V gene TRBV18; 7 nucleotides match TRBD1. CDR1 is KGHSH and CDR2 is LQKENI in the germline V gene. V shed 2 bases and J 1 base; nucleotides not matched to a gene: 4. This CDR3 has 15 amino acids. The CDR3, as DNA: TGTGCCAGCTCACCATACCGGGACAGGAACACTGAAGCTTTCTTT. It is translated as CASSPYRDRNTEAFF.

The J gene is TRBJ2-2, the V gene TRBV2; the D gene could be TRBD1 or TRBD2 (5 bases each). The CDR3 totals 15 residues. Germline V gene lookup returns CDR1 SNHLY and CDR2 FYNNEI. V lost 5 bases to trimming and J lost 0 bases, with 10 bases between them. This CDR3 is CASSRDVTNTGELFF. In nucleotides, the CDR3 is TGTGCCAGCAGTCGGGACGTAACGAACACCGGGGAGCTGTTTTTT.

The rearrangement links TRBV6-6 to TRBJ1-5, with D hard to call. The germline V and J ends were trimmed by 7 bases and 1 base, with 14 bases remaining between them. This CDR3 spans 15 amino acids. Germline CDR1 is MNHNY and CDR2 is SVGAGI (reference sequence). The CDR3 reads CASISEGESNQPQHF. For the CDR3, the DNA is TGTGCCAGCATCTCCGAAGGAGAGAGCAATCAGCCCCAGCATTTT.

The chain joins TRBV5-1 to TRBJ2-3; a weak D match, TRBD2 (5 bases). Germline loops: CDR1 SGHRS, CDR2 YFSETQ. Trimming removed 4 bases at V and 5 bases at J, with 11 bases between. The CDR3 spans 13 residues. The CDR3 spells CASSQQAGDTQYF. CDR3 coding DNA: TGCGCCAGCAGCCAGCAGGCGGGAGATACGCAGTATTTT. Together with reference TRBV5-1 and TRBJ2-3, the CDR3 gives the full variable domain: KAGVTQTPRYLIKTRGQQVTLSCSPISGHRSVSWYQQTPGQGLQFLFEYFSETQRNKGNFPGRFSGRQFSNSRSEMNVSTLELGDSALYLCASSQQAGDTQYFGPGTRLTVL.

J is TRBJ1-1 and V is TRBV29-1; a possible D gene is TRBD1 (5 bases). CDR3 length equals 14 residues. Deletions cut 3 bases from V and 0 bases from J, with 11 bases between. CDR1 is SQVTM, CDR2 ANQGSEA, per germline. In DNA, the CDR3 is TGCAGCGTTGAGGGGGTTCCTTTGAACACTGAAGCTTTCTTT. This codes for CSVEGVPLNTEAFF.

V gene TRBV18 combines with J gene TRBJ2-5; D is uncertain. Per germline, CDR1 KGHSH and CDR2 LQKENI. This CDR3 region has 13 residues. V lost 0 bases and J 5 bases, leaving 7 bases between the germline ends. The CDR3 loop is CASSPPGMETQYF. The CDR3 DNA sequence: TGTGCCAGCTCACCACCAGGGATGGAGACCCAGTACTTC.

V and J are TRBV6-1 and TRBJ2-7; D is perhaps TRBD1 (6 bases). Looked up from germline, CDR1 is MNHNS and CDR2 is SASEGT. Trimming took 3 bases from V and 2 from J, leaving 29 bases between them. CDR3 length: 20 residues. In DNA form, the CDR3 reads TGTGCCAGCAGTGATTGGGCTCGGCCGATCGACAGGAGAAGTCCCTACGAGCAGTACTTC. It translates to CASSDWARPIDRRSPYEQYF.

This clone appeared many times. V and J are TRBV30 and TRBJ2-7; no clear D gene. Germline V gives CDR1 GTSNPN, CDR2 SVGIG (reference sequence). V shed 4 bases and J shed 0 bases, with 16 bases lying between them. CDR3 size: 15 residues. The CDR3 DNA follows: TGTGCCTGGACTCGACAAGAGGCAGGCTCCTACGAGCAGTACTTC. This sequence encodes CAWTRQEAGSYEQYF.

The J gene is TRBJ1-2, the V gene TRBV30; TRBD1 might be the D (5 bases). The CDR3 is made up of 13 amino acids. Germline CDR1 reads GTSNPN; CDR2 reads SVGIG (reference sequence). Trimming removed 4 bases at V and 5 bases at J, with 14 bases between. The DNA of the CDR3 is TGTGCCTGGATCCGCAGGGAAGTATATGGCTACACCTTC. Translating it yields CAWIRREVYGYTF.

The V gene is TRBV15, the J gene TRBJ2-3; 11 bases fit TRBD2. The CDR3 is 12 residues long. The germline gives CDR1 LNHNV, CDR2 YYDKDF (reference sequence). V lost 9 bases, J lost 10 bases, and 6 bases stayed unmatched. The CDR3 nucleotides read TGTGCCACGACTAGCGGGATTGCGGCGCAGTATTTT. Translated, it gives CATTSGIAAQYF.

V gene TRBV18 combines with J gene TRBJ2-2, with D perhaps TRBD1 (6 bases). Per germline, CDR1 KGHSH and CDR2 LQKENI. Trimming stripped 1 base from V and 1 base from J, with 7 bases between. The CDR3 is 15 amino acids. CDR3 in amino acids: CASSPRGQNTGELFF. The CDR3 DNA reads as TGTGCCAGCTCACCACGGGGACAGAACACCGGGGAGCTGTTTTTT.

V is TRBV5-6 and J is TRBJ2-5; possibly TRBD1 for D (6 bases). The germline gives CDR1 SGHDT, CDR2 YYEEEE. The CDR3 has 13 residues. Between the trimmed V and J ends, which lost 4 bases and 2 bases, there was a span of 9 bases. CDR3 in amino acids: CASSIDRQETQYF. CDR3 bases: TGTGCCAGCAGCATCGACAGGCAAGAGACCCAGTACTTC. Combining the CDR3 with reference TRBV5-6 and TRBJ2-5 gives the whole variable domain DAGVTQSPTHLIKTRGQQVTLRCSPKSGHDTVSWYQQALGQGPQFIFQYYEEEERQRGNFPDRFSGHQFPNYSSELNVNALLLGDSALYLCASSIDRQETQYFGPGTRLLVL.

Many counts were recorded for this clone. The sample has other DNA sequences that encode this CDR3 too. The CDR3 bases are TGTGCCAGCAGCTTGGGGGGTAGCAATCAGCCCCAGCATTTT. It translates to CASSLGGSNQPQHF. The V and J genes are TRBV5-4 and TRBJ1-5; D ambiguous. This CDR3 is built from 14 residues. Germline CDR1 and CDR2: SGHNT and YYREEE (reference sequence). Trimming took off 0 bases at V and 0 bases at J, with 4 bases between the two ends.

The CDR3 is CASSPWTSSYNEQFF. The CDR3 DNA reads TGTGCCAGTAGTCCCTGGACTAGCTCCTACAATGAGCAGTTCTTC. V gene TRBV19 combines with J gene TRBJ2-1; 7 nucleotides match TRBD2. Germline values: CDR1 LNHDA, CDR2 SQIVND (reference sequence). The ends lost 5 bases at V and 0 bases at J; junction bases unmatched: 4. The CDR3 loop spans 15 amino acids.

V usage is TRBV4-1 and J usage is TRBJ1-5; TRBD1 agrees at 9 bases. Germline V gene data show CDR1 as MGHRA and CDR2 as YSYEKL. V dropped 1 base and J dropped 6; count of bases not matched to a gene: 4. The CDR3 is 15 residues long. In DNA form, the CDR3 reads TGCGCCAGCAGCCAAGTGGGACAGGGCTTTCAGCCCCAGCATTTT. Its protein product is CASSQVGQGFQPQHF.

V is TRBV4-1 and J is TRBJ1-1; D is perhaps TRBD1 (6 bases). V lost 3 bases and J 5 bases, leaving 16 bases between the germline ends. The CDR3 loop spans 15 amino acids. The germline V gene has CDR1 MGHRA and CDR2 YSYEKL. CDR3 coding DNA: TGCGCCAGCAGCCACCCCCCAGGGGTCGATACTGAAGCTTTCTTT. Translating it yields CASSHPPGVDTEAFF.

V usage is TRBV18 and J usage is TRBJ1-1; D might be TRBD1 (6 bases). Trimming removed 1 base from V and 11 bases from J, with 17 bases in between. The CDR3 spans 14 residues. The germline gives CDR1 KGHSH, CDR2 LQKENI. The CDR3 DNA reads TGTGCCAGCTCACCACAGGGGGACACCACTTGGGCTTTCTTT. This sequence encodes CASSPQGDTTWAFF.

V gene TRBV7-8 combines with J gene TRBJ1-6; tentatively, D is TRBD1 (5 bases). Per germline, CDR1 SGHVS and CDR2 FQNEAQ. V was clipped by 1 base and J by 0 bases, with 19 bases between them. The CDR3 consists of 20 residues. This CDR3 reads CASSLDFGGDDSSYNSPLHF. The CDR3 DNA reads TGTGCCAGCAGCTTAGATTTTGGGGGGGACGACAGCTCCTATAATTCACCCCTCCACTTT.

This chain links TRBV7-9 with TRBJ2-2; D may match TRBD1 or TRBD2 (5 bases each). Trimming pared 1 base from V and 5 bases from J, leaving 8 bases between. The germline CDR1 and CDR2 sequences are SEHNR and FQNEAQ (reference sequence). The CDR3 is made up of 14 amino acids. CDR3 nucleotide sequence: TGTGCCAGCAGCTTAGGAGGGACGACCGGGGAGCTGTTTTTT. Its translation: CASSLGGTTGELFF. The variable domain in full, completed from reference TRBV7-9 and TRBJ2-2, reads DTGVSQNPRHKITKRGQNVTFRCDPISEHNRLYWYRQTLGQGPEFLTYFQNEAQLEKSRLLSDRFSAERPKGSFSTLEIQRTEQGDSAMYLCASSLGGTTGELFFGEGSRLTVL.

This clone was detected once. The same CDR3 can be traced to other DNA sequences in this sample. The V and J genes are TRBV7-2 and TRBJ2-3, with TRBD2 as a possible D gene (5 bases). V was clipped by 5 bases and J by 5 bases, with 14 bases between them. Per germline, CDR1 SGHTA and CDR2 FQGNSA. CDR3 length equals 14 residues. CDR3 region: CASSTGLAGDTQYF. DNA for the CDR3: TGTGCCAGCAGCACCGGGCTAGCCGGAGATACGCAGTATTTT.

The genes are TRBV9 and TRBJ1-2, with D unclear. The CDR3 has 15 amino acids. V lost 0 bases, J lost 0 bases, and 9 bases lay in between. Germline V gives CDR1 SGDLS, CDR2 YYNGEE. The CDR3, as DNA: TGTGCCAGCAGCGTAGATTCTACACCTAACTATGGCTACACCTTC. Its protein product is CASSVDSTPNYGYTF.

The V gene is TRBV7-9, the J gene TRBJ2-7; D gene uncertain. Per germline, CDR1 SEHNR and CDR2 FQNEAQ (reference sequence). This CDR3 is 15 amino acids long. V lost 5 bases and J 6 bases, leaving 20 bases between the germline ends. The CDR3 nucleotides are TGTGCCAGCAGCCCTCCCGCGACGGCGCCCGCCGAGCAGTACTTC. Protein sequence: CASSPPATAPAEQYF.

The rearrangement uses TRBV4-1 and TRBJ1-5; no clear D gene. With 0 bases removed from V and 2 bases from J, the gap between germline ends came to 5 bases. The CDR3 extends over 14 amino acids. Germline CDR1 and CDR2: MGHRA and YSYEKL. In DNA, the CDR3 is TGCGCCAGCAGCCAAGATCCCGGCAATCAGCCCCAGCATTTT. Protein sequence: CASSQDPGNQPQHF.

The chain is built from TRBV5-4 and TRBJ1-4; no definite D call. This CDR3 is built from 14 residues. V gave up 4 bases and J gave up 4 bases, with 11 bases separating them. Germline CDR1 reads SGHNT; CDR2 reads YYREEE (reference sequence). The CDR3 region has the DNA TGTGCCAGCAGCAGGTCTGGACTTAATGAAAAACTGTTTTTT. Protein sequence: CASSRSGLNEKLFF. Looking up the rest from reference TRBV5-4 and TRBJ1-4 gives the full variable domain: ETGVTQSPTHLIKTRGQQVTLRCSSQSGHNTVSWYQQALGQGPQFIFQYYREEENGRGNFPPRFSGLQFPNYSSELNVNALELDDSALYLCASSRSGLNEKLFFGSGTQLSVL.

This clone was observed a few times. This chain connects TRBV7-2 to TRBJ2-3, with D tentatively TRBD1 (6 bases). Germline-derived CDR1 and CDR2 are SGHTA and FQGNSA. This CDR3 contains 14 residues. The V and J ends lost 7 bases and 4 bases respectively, with 15 bases between them. The chain's CDR3 is CASIEGGASDTQYF. CDR3 nucleotides: TGTGCCAGCATTGAAGGGGGAGCATCAGATACGCAGTATTTT.

The chain carries TRBV11-2 and TRBJ2-5; D remains unclear. The CDR3 is made up of 13 amino acids. Trimming removed 2 bases at V and 1 base at J, with 5 bases between. Germline CDR1 SGHAT, CDR2 FQNNGV. CDR3 sequence: CASSLKGQETQYF. The DNA for the CDR3 is TGTGCCAGCAGCTTAAAGGGCCAAGAGACCCAGTACTTC.

This chain links TRBV4-3 with TRBJ2-2, with D possibly TRBD1 on 6 matching bases. Trimming took 3 bases from V and 6 from J, leaving 14 bases between them. This CDR3 contains 15 residues. In germline, CDR1 is LGHNA, CDR2 YSLEER. In DNA form, the CDR3 reads TGCGCCAGCAGCCATGATTACAGGGTCCCCGGGGAGCTGTTTTTT. Translating it yields CASSHDYRVPGELFF.

This clone was detected a few times. This sequence joins TRBV2 and TRBJ1-2; 8 bases are shared with TRBD1. Germline assignment: CDR1 SNHLY and CDR2 FYNNEI. This CDR3 region has 15 residues. Trimming cost V 0 bases and J 4 bases; bases outside gene matches: 4. CDR3 protein: CASSEALTGGYGYTF. CDR3 DNA: TGTGCCAGCAGTGAAGCGCTTACAGGGGGCTATGGCTACACCTTC.